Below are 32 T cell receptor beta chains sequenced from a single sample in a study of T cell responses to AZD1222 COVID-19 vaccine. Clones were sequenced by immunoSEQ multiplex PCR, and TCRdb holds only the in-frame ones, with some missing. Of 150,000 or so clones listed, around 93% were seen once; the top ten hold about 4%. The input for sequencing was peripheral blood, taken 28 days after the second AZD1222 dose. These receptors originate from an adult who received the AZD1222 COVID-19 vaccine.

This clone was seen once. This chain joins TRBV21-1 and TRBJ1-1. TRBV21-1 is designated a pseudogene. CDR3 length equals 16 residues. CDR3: CASSNKTVAGNTEAFF. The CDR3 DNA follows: TGTGCCAGCAGCAACAAGACAGTAGCGGGGAACACTGAAGCTTTCTTT.

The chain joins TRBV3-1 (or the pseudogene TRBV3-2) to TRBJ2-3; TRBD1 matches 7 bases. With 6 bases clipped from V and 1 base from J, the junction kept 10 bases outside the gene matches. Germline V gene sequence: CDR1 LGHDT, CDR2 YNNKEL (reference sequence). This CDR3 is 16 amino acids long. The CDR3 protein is CASSYTTGAGTDTQYF. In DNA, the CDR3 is TGTGCCAGCAGTTATACTACAGGGGCCGGCACAGATACGCAGTATTTT.

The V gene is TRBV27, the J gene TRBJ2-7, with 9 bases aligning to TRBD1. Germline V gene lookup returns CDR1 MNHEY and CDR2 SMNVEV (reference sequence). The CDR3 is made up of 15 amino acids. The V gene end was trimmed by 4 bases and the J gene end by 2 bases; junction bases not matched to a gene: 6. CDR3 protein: CASSSPGTGPYEQYF. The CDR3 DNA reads TGTGCCAGCAGTTCGCCCGGGACAGGGCCCTACGAGCAGTACTTC.

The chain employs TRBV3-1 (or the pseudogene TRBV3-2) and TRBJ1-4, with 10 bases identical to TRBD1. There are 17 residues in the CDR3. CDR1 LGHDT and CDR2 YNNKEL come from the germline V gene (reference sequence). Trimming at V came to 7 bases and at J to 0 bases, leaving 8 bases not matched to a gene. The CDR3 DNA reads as TGTGCCAGCACCAACGACAGGGGGCAGGCAACTAATGAAAAACTGTTTTTT. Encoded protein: CASTNDRGQATNEKLFF.

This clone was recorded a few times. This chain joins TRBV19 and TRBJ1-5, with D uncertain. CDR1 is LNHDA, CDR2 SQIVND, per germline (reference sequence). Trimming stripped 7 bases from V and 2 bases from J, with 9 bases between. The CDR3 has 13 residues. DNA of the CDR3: TGTGCCAGTAACGTGCAGCGCAATCAGCCCCAGCATTTT. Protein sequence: CASNVQRNQPQHF.

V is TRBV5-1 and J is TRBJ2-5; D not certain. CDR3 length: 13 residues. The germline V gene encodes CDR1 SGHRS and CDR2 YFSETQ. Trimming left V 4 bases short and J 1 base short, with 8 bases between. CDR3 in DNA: TGCGCCAGCAGCCGCGACGTCCAAGAGACCCAGTACTTC. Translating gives CASSRDVQETQYF.

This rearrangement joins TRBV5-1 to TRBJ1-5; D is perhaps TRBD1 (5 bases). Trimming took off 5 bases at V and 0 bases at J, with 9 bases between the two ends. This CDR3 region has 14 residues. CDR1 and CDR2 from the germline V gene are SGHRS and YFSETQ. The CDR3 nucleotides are TGCGCCAGCAGGGAAGGGGATAGCAATCAGCCCCAGCATTTT. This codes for CASREGDSNQPQHF.

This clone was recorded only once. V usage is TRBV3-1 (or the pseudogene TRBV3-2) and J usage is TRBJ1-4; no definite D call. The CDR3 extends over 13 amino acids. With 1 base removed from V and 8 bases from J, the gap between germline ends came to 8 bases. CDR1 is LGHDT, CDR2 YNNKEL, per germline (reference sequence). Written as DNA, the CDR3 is TGTGCCAGCAGCCAAGTAACTGGCGAAAAACTGTTTTTT. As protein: CASSQVTGEKLFF.

The CDR3: CASSQEWTSDTDTQYF. The CDR3 nucleotides are TGTGCCAGCAGCCAAGAATGGACTAGCGACACAGATACGCAGTATTTT. The chain uses TRBV4-2 and TRBJ2-3; 9 bases fit TRBD2. V lost 0 bases and J lost 2; bases outside the gene matches: 3. Germline CDR1 and CDR2: LGHNA and YNFKEQ. This CDR3 region has 16 residues.

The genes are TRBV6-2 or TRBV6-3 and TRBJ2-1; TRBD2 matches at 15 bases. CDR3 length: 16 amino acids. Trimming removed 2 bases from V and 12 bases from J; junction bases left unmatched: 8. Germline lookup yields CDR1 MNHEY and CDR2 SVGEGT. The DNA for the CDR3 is TGTGCCAGCAGTTACCATCGGACTAGCGGGAGGGGGGCGCAGTTCTTC. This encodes CASSYHRTSGRGAQFF.

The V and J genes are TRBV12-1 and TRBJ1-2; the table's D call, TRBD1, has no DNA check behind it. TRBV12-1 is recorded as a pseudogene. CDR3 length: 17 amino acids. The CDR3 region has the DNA TGTGCCAGCAGCTTTTTCCTTAGGAACAGCCATAACTATGGCTACACCTTC. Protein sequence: CASSFFLRNSHNYGYTF.

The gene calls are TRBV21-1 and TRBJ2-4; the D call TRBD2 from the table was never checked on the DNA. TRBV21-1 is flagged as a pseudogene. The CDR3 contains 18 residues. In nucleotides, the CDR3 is TGTGCCAGCAGCAAAGGACTAGCGGGAGGGCCGGGCAAAAACATTCAGTACTTC. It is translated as CASSKGLAGGPGKNIQYF.

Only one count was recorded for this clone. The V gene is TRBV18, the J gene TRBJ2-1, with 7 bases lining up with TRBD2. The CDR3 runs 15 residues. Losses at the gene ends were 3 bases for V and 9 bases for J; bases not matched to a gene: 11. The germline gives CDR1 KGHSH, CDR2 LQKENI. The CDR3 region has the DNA TGTGCCAGCTCACCCCGGGGGGACTCAAGTTCTGAGCAGTTCTTC. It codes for CASSPRGDSSSEQFF.

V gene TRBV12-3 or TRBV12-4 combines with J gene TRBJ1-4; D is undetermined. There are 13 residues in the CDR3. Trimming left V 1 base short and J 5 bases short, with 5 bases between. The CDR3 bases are TGTGCCAGCAGTTTAGTGGGGAATGAAAAACTGTTTTTT. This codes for CASSLVGNEKLFF.

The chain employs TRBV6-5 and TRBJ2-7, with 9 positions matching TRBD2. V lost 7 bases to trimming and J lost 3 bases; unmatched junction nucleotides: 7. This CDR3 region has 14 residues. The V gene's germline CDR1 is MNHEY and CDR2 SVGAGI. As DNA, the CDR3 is TGTGCCAGCACCCCCGGACTAGCGAACTACGAGCAGTACTTC. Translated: CASTPGLANYEQYF.

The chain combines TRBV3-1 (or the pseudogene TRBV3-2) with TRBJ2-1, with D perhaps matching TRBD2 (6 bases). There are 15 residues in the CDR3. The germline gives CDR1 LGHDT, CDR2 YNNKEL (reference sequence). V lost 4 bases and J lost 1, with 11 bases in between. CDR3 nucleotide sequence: TGTGCCAGCAGCCCAGCCGGGAGTTCCTACAATGAGCAGTTCTTC. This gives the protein CASSPAGSSYNEQFF.

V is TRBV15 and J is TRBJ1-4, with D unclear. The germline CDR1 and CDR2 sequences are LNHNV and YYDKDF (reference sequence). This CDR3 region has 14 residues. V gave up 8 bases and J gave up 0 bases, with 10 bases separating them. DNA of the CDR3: TGTGCCACCCCTCGGGCTACAACTAATGAAAAACTGTTTTTT. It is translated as CATPRATTNEKLFF.

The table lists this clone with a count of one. CDR3 in DNA: TGTGCCAGCAGCCCAGGACAGTCGAACACTGAAGCTTTCTTT. Its protein is CASSPGQSNTEAFF. The chain joins TRBV7-2 to TRBJ1-1; weak D call: TRBD1 (6 bases). V lost 5 bases and J lost 1, with 11 bases in between. This CDR3 has 14 amino acids. Germline loops: CDR1 SGHTA, CDR2 FQGNSA.

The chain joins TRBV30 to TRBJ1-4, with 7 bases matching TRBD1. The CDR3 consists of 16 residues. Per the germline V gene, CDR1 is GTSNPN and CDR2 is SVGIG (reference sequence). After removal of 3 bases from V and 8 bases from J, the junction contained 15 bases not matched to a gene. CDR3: CAWRQGFRPEGEKLFF. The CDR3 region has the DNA TGTGCCTGGAGACAGGGGTTTCGGCCAGAAGGAGAAAAACTGTTTTTT.

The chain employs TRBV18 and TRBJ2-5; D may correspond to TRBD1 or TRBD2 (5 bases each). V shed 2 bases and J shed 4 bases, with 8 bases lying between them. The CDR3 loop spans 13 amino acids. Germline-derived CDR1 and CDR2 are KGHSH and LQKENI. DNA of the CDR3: TGTGCCAGCTCACCAACCGGGACAGAGACCCAGTACTTC. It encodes CASSPTGTETQYF.

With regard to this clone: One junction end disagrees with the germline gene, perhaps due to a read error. CDR3 protein: CASSLEVGPFSF. CDR3 coding DNA: TGTGCCAGCAGCTTAGAAGTTGGGCCCTTCTCCTTT. The V and J genes are TRBV7-2 and TRBJ1-1; D is undetermined. This CDR3 has 12 residues. Per germline, CDR1 SGHTA and CDR2 FQGNSA.

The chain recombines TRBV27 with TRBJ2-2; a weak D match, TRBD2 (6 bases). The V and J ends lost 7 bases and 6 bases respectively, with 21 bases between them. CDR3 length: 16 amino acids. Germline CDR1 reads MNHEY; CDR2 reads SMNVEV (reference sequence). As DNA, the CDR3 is TGTGCCAGCACCCTTTTGTCCCGTTGGGGGGCCGGGGAGCTGTTTTTT. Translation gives CASTLLSRWGAGELFF.

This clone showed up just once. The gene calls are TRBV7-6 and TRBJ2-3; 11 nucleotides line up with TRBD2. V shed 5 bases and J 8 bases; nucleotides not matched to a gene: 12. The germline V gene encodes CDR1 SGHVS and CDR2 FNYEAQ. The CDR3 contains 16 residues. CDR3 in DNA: TGTGCCAGCAGCCCCTTTAGCGGGGGGGCTTCGGGTACGCAGTATTTT. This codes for CASSPFSGGASGTQYF.

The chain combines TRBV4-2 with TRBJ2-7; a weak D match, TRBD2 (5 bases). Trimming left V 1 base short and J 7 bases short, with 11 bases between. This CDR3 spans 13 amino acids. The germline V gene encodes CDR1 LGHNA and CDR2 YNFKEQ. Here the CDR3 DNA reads TGTGCCAGCAGCCAAGGCCGGGGAACTGAGCAGTACTTC. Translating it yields CASSQGRGTEQYF.

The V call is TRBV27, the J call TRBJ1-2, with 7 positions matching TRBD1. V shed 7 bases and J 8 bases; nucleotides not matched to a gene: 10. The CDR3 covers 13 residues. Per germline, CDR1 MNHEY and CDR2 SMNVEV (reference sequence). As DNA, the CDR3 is TGTGCCAGCACCGACAGGGACCAAGAGGGCTACACCTTC. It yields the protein CASTDRDQEGYTF.

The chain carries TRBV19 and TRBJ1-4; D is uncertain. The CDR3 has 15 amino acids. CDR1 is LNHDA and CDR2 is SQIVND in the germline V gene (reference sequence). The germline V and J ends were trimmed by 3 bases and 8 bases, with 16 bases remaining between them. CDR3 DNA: TGTGCCAGTAGTATTTCGGCCAATGCTTACGAAAAACTGTTTTTT. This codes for CASSISANAYEKLFF.

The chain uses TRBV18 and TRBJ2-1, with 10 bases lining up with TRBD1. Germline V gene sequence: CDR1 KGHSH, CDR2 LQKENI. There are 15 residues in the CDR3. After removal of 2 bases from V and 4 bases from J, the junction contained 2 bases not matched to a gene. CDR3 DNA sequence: TGTGCCAGCTCACCAAGACAGGGGGCGTACAATGAGCAGTTCTTC. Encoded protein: CASSPRQGAYNEQFF.

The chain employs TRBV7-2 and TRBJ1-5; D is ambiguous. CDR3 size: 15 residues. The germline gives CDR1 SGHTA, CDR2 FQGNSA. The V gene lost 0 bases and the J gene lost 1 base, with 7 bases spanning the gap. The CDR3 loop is CASSLARISNQPQHF. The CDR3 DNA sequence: TGTGCCAGCAGCTTAGCACGGATCAGCAATCAGCCCCAGCATTTT.

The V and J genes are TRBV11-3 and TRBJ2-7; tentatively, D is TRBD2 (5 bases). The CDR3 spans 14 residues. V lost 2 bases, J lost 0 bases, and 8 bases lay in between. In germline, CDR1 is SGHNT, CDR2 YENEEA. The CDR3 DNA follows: TGTGCCAGCAGCTTAACGGGGAACTCCTACGAGCAGTACTTC. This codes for CASSLTGNSYEQYF.

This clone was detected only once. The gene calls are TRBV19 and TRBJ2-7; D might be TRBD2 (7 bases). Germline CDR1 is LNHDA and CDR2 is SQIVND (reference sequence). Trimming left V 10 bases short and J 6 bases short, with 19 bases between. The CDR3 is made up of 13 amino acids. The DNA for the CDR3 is TGTGCCACTACCCAAGATAGGGGGGGCGAGCAGTACTTC. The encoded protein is CATTQDRGGEQYF. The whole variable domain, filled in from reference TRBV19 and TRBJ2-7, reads DGGITQSPKYLFRKEGQNVTLSCEQNLNHDAMYWYRQDPGQGLRLIYYSQIVNDFQKGDIAEGYSVSREKKESFPLTVTSAQKNPTAFYLCATTQDRGGEQYFGPGTRLTVT.

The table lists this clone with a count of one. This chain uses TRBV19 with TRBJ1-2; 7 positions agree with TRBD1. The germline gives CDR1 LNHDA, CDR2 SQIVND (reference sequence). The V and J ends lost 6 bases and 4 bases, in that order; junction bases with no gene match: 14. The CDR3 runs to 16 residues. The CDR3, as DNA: TGTGCCAGTAGCGTCGGAGGGGGCAGGGTGGCCTATGGCTACACCTTC. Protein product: CASSVGGGRVAYGYTF.

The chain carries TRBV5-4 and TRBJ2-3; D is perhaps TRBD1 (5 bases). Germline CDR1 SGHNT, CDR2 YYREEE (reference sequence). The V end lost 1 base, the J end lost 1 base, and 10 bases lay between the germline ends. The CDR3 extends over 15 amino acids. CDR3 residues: CASSLFQGGTDTQYF. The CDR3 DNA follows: TGTGCCAGCAGCTTGTTTCAGGGTGGCACAGATACGCAGTATTTT. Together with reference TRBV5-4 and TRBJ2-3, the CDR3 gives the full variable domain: ETGVTQSPTHLIKTRGQQVTLRCSSQSGHNTVSWYQQALGQGPQFIFQYYREEENGRGNFPPRFSGLQFPNYSSELNVNALELDDSALYLCASSLFQGGTDTQYFGPGTRLTVL.